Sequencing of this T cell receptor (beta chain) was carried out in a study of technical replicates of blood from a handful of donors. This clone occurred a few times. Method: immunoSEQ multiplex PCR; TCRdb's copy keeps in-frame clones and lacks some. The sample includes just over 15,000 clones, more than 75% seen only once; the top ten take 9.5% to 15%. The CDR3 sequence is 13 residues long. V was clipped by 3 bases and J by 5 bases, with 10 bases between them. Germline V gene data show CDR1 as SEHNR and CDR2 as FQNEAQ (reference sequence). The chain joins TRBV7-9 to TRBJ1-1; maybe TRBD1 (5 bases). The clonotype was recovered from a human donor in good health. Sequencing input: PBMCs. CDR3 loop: CASSFGTRTEAFF. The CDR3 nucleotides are TGTGCCAGCAGCTTTGGGACTAGAACTGAAGCTTTCTTT.